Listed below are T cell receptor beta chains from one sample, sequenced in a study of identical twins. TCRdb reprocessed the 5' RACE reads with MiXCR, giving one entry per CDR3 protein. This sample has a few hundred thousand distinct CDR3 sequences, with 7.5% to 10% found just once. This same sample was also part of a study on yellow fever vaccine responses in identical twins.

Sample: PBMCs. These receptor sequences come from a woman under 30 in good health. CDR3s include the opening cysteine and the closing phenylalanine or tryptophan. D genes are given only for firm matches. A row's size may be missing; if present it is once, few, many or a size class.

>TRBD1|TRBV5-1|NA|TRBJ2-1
TGCGCCAGCAGCTTGGCCTTTGGACAGGGAATGGATGAGCAGTTCTTC
CASSLAFGQGMDEQFF
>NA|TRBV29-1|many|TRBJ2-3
TGCAGCGTCGAACCCGAAAACACAGATACGCAGTATTTT
CSVEPENTDTQYF
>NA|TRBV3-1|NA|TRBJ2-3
TGTGCCAGCAGCCAAGATCAGGGGGAGGGAGATACGCAGTATTTT
CASSQDQGEGDTQYF
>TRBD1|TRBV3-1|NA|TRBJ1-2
TGTGCCAGCAGCCAAAGGGACAGGGGTCATGGCTACACCTTC
CASSQRDRGHGYTF
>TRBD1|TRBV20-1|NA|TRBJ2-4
TGCAGTGCTAGGCGGACAGGGGGCGATCTCCATAACATTCAGTACTTC
CSARRTGGDLHNIQYF
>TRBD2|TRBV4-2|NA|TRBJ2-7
TGTGCCAGCAGCCAAGCCAGCGGGGAACCCTACGAGCAGTACTTC
CASSQASGEPYEQYF
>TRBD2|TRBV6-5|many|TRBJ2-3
TGTGCCAGCAGTAACAGACTAGCGGGAGGGGATACGCAGTATTTT
CASSNRLAGGDTQYF
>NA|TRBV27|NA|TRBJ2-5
TGTGCCAGCAGTTTATTGGGGGCCCCTAGCGGCGGGGAGACCCAGTACTTC
CASSLLGAPSGGETQYF
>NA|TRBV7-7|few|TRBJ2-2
TGTGCTAGCAGCCCCACCCGCACCGGGGAGCTGTTTTTT
CASSPTRTGELFF
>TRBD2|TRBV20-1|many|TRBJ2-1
TGCAGTGCTGAGGCCTTAGCGGGAGGCCTCTCGGATGAGCAGTTCTTC
CSAEALAGGLSDEQFF
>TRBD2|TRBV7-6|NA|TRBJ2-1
TGTGCCAGCTCGCGGGAGGCCAATGAGCAGTTCTTC
CASSREANEQFF